This T cell receptor beta chain derives from a study of blood T cell repertoires in COVID-19. Study context: COVID-19 samples collected from the United States, Italy and Spain covered acute and convalescent phases. T cells, B-cell-depleted T cells, or PBMCs supplied cDNA or gDNA.

In the original workflow: The assay estimated nucleated cells by amplifying reference gene primers. Libraries were prepared by immunoSEQ multiplex PCR; TCRdb keeps only in-frame clonotypes and omits some of them. Clone size and the V and J calls come from that table; the DNA yielded D and trimming. Among roughly 100,000 clones listed, 84% were seen once. The sample consisted of peripheral blood. The origin of this receptor is a woman aged 55-69 years with acute or convalescent COVID-19.

Here the CDR3 DNA reads TGTGCCAGCAGTCCAACGCGATCGGACAGGGGTGCCAAAAACATTCAGTACTTC. Residues: CASSPTRSDRGAKNIQYF. The rearrangement joins TRBV6-6 to TRBJ2-4; TRBD1 matches at 9 bases. Germline trimming cut 5 bases from V and 1 base from J; bases unmatched to any gene: 12. The CDR3 runs to 18 residues. The germline gives CDR1 MNHNY, CDR2 SVGAGI (reference sequence).